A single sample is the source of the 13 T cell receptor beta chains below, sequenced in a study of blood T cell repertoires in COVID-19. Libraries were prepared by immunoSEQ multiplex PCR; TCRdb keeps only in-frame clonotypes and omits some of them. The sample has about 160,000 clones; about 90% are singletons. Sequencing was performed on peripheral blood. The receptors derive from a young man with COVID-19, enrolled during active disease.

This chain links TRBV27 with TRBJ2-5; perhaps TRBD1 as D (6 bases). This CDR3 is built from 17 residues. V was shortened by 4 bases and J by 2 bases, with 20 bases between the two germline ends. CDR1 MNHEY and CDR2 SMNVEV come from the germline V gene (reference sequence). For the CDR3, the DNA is TGTGCCAGCAGTTCCGGCCAGGGGAACTGGGTACAAGAGACCCAGTACTTC. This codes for CASSSGQGNWVQETQYF.

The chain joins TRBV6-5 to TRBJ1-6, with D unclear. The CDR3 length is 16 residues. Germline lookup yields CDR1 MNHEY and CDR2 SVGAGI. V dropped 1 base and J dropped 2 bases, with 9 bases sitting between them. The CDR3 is CASSYWTTTYNSPLHF. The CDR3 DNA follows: TGTGCCAGCAGTTACTGGACTACAACCTATAATTCACCCCTCCACTTT.

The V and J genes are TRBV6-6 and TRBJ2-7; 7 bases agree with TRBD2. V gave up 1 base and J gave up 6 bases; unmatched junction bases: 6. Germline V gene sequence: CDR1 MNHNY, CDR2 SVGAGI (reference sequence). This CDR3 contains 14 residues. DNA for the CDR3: TGTGCCAGCAGTTACTGGGGGGGGACGGGCGAGCAGTACTTC. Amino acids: CASSYWGGTGEQYF.

CDR3 nucleotides: TGTGCCAGCAGCTCCCCGGACTTAAACACTGAAGCTTTCTTT. It translates to CASSSPDLNTEAFF. The chain recombines TRBV5-8 with TRBJ1-1, with D hard to call. Trimming stripped 3 bases from V and 2 bases from J, with 11 bases between. The CDR3 is made up of 14 amino acids. The germline V gene encodes CDR1 SGHTS and CDR2 YDEGEE.

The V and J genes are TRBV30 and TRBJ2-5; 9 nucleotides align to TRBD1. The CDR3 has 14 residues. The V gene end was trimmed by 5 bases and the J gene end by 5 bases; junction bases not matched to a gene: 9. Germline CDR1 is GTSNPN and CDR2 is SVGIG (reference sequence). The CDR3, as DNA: TGTGCCTGGTGGCGGACAGGGGTTTCGGAGACCCAGTACTTC. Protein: CAWWRTGVSETQYF. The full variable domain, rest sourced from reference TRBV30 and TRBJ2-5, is SQTIHQWPATLVQPVGSPLSLECTVEGTSNPNLYWYRQAAGRGLQLLFYSVGIGQISSEVPQNLSASRPQDRQFILSSKKLLLSDSGFYLCAWWRTGVSETQYFGPGTRLLVL.

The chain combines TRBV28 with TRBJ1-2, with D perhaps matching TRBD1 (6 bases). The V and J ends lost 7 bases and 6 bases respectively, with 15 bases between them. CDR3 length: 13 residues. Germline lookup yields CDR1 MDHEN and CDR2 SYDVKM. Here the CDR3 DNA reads TGTGCCAGCAAATTTACAGGGAGTAATGGCTACACCTTC. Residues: CASKFTGSNGYTF.

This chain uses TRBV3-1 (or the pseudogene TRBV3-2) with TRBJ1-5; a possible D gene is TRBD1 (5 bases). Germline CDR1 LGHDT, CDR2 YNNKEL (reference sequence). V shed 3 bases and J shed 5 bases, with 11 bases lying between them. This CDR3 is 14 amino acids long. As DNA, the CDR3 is TGTGCCAGCAGCCAGGGGCTGACGGATCAGCCCCAGCATTTT. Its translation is CASSQGLTDQPQHF.

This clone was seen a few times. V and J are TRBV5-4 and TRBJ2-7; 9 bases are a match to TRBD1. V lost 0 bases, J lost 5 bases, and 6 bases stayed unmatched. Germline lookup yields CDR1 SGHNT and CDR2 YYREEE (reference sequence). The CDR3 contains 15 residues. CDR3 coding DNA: TGTGCCAGCAGCTTGGGGGGACAGGGAGGCAACGAGCAGTACTTC. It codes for CASSLGGQGGNEQYF.

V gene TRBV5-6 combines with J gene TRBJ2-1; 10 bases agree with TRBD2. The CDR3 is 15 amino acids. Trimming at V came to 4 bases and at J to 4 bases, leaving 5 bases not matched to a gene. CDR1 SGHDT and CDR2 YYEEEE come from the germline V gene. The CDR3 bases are TGTGCCAGCAGCCTAAGCGGGAGGGGGTACAATGAGCAGTTCTTC. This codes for CASSLSGRGYNEQFF.

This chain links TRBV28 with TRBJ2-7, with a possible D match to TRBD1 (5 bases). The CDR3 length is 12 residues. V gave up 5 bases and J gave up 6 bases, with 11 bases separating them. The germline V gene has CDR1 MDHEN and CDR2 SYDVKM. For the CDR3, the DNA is TGTGCCAGCAGTCGTCAGGGAAGCGAGCAGTACTTC. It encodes CASSRQGSEQYF. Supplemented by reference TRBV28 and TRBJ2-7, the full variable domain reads DVKVTQSSRYLVKRTGEKVFLECVQDMDHENMFWYRQDPGLGLRLIYFSYDVKMKEKGDIPEGYSVSREKKERFSLILESASTNQTSMYLCASSRQGSEQYFGPGTRLTVT.

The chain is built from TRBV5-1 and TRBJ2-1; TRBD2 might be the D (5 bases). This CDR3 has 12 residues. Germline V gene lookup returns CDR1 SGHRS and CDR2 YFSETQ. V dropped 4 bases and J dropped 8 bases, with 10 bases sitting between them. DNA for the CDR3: TGCGCCAGCAGCCCGTACGGGGATGAGCAGTTCTTC. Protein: CASSPYGDEQFF.

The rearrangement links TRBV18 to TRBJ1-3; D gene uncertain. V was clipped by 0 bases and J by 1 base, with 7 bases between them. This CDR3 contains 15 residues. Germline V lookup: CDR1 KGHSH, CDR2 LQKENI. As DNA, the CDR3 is TGTGCCAGCTCACCACCGCAACTTTCTGGAAACACCATATATTTT. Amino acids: CASSPPQLSGNTIYF.

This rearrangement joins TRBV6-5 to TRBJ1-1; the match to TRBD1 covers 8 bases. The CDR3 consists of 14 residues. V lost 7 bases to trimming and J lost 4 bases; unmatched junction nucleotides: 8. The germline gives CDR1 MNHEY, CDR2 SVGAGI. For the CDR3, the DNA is TGTGCCAGCACTGGACAGGGAAAAGGCACTGAAGCTTTCTTT. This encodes CASTGQGKGTEAFF.